One T cell receptor beta chain is described in this entry. The entry originates in a study of shared clonotypes between healthy human individuals. V was clipped by 0 bases and J by 2 bases, with 2 bases between them. The germline CDR1 and CDR2 sequences are MNHNS and SASEGT. The CDR3 sequence is 13 residues long. The protocol was immunoSEQ multiplex PCR, while the TCRdb copy is restricted to in-frame clones and leaves out a portion. The table includes about 1.1 million clones, 78% detected once. The chain couples TRBV6-1 to TRBJ1-3; D remains ambiguous. This TCR was sampled from a man aged 18-30 years in good health. Some clones in this sample may be carry-over from other donors' samples. Source material: memory CD4+ T cells from PBMCs. As for subset: CD45RA-negative fraction. The CDR3: CASSEAPGNTIYF. The CDR3 DNA reads as TGTGCCAGCAGTGAAGCTCCTGGAAACACCATATATTTT.